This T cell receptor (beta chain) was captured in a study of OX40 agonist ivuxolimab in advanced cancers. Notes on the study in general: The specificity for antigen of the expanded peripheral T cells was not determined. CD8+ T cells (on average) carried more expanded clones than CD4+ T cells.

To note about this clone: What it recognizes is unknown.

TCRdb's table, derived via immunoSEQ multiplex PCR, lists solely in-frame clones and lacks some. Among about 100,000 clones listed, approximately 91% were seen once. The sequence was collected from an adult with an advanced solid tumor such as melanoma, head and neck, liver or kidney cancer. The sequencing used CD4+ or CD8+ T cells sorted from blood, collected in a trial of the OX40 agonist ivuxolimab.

CDR3 sequence reads: CASSLRSRGGYEQYF. CDR3 coding DNA: TGTGCCAGCAGCCTACGATCGCGTGGCGGATACGAGCAGTACTTC. The V call is TRBV7-3, the J call TRBJ2-7, with unresolved D. Trimming removed 5 bases at V and 4 bases at J, with 18 bases between. This CDR3 has 15 amino acids. Germline values: CDR1 SGHTA, CDR2 FQGTGA.